This is a list of T cell receptor beta chains from one sample in a study of T cells in Graves' hyperthyroidism and ophthalmopathy. TCRdb reprocessed the multiplex PCR reads with MiXCR, giving one entry per CDR3 protein. The table records under 650,000 distinct CDR3 sequences, 15% to 20% of them present only once. The sample comprised blood. The origin of the receptors is a woman in her thirties with Graves' hyperthyroidism. The CDR3 runs from the conserved cysteine through the conserved F or W.

j_call v_call cdr3_aa
TRBJ2-7 TRBV3-1 CASSHIYEQYF
TRBJ2-5 TRBV12-3/TRBV12-4 CASSRQGLWETQYF
TRBJ2-1 TRBV4-1 CASSQRASSSGSYNEQFF
TRBJ1-5 TRBV7-2 CASSSMGTNQPQHF
TRBJ1-2 TRBV6-1 CASSQGQLGPYGYTF
TRBJ2-3 TRBV2 CASSEWSSTDTQYF
TRBJ2-7 TRBV29-1 CSVRGERYEQYF
TRBJ2-3 TRBV5-6 CASSLTSAGVTDTQYF
TRBJ2-1 TRBV19 CASSTLTSGYNEQFF
TRBJ1-2 TRBV6-1 CASKAFYGYTF
TRBJ1-5 TRBV20-1 CSAKLGRRGNNQPQHF
TRBJ2-3 TRBV3-1 CASSQAGAGDTQYF
TRBJ1-1 TRBV12-3/TRBV12-4 CASSLTGPTEAFF
TRBJ2-7 TRBV5-1 CASSFWEQGSSSYEQYF
TRBJ2-7 TRBV7-9 CASSPPRGSYEQYF
TRBJ1-5 TRBV20-1 CSARPGDFNQPQHF
TRBJ2-2 TRBV12-5 CASGGTSGDPNTGELFF
TRBJ2-5 TRBV7-2 CASSLAPASGSRETQYF
TRBJ2-1 TRBV5-4 CASSFDVRGGVIYNEQFF
TRBJ2-1 TRBV11-2 CASSLAGGPNEQFF
TRBJ2-1 TRBV27 CASRPRTGGRYNEQFF
TRBJ2-2 TRBV5-1 CASSLEPTGELFF
TRBJ2-1 TRBV7-2 CASSPTSAINEQFF
TRBJ1-2 TRBV27 CASSKREYYGYTF
TRBJ2-1 TRBV7-3 CASSLAGAEKQFF
TRBJ1-1 TRBV6-1 CASREGGMNTEAFF
TRBJ2-1 TRBV7-2 CASSPSQISSYNEQFF
TRBJ2-5 TRBV7-9 CASSLAYQETKYF
TRBJ2-7 TRBV7-2 CAGSPDIYEQYF
TRBJ2-4 TRBV7-2 CASSLAGGLAKNIQYF
TRBJ1-2 TRBV24-1 CATSAPKQGTYGYTF
TRBJ2-4 TRBV7-9 CASSYSTGLNIQYF
TRBJ1-1 TRBV19 CASSILSTGAPEAFF
TRBJ2-3 TRBV20-1 CSARILSGRGVWDAQYF
TRBJ2-2 TRBV5-1 CASVPGTSHYTGELFF
TRBJ2-1 TRBV6-1 CASSEVRTTQFF
TRBJ2-7 TRBV20-1 CSAPRSTGGSGEQYF
TRBJ1-5 TRBV19 CASPSPERGYNQPQHF
TRBJ2-1 TRBV6-1 CASSRLSVYNEQFF
TRBJ1-2 TRBV19 CASSIRRNPVYGYTF
TRBJ2-7 TRBV20-1 CSASTTGGSSYEQYF
TRBJ2-5 TRBV3-2 CASSQDEGIYETQYF
TRBJ2-7 TRBV28 CASSFGQGNYEQYF
TRBJ2-3 TRBV20-1 CSAPAGGMRTDTQYF
TRBJ2-3 TRBV11-2 CASRTTPGPATDTQYF
TRBJ2-4 TRBV7-2 CASSSRTGLAKNIQYF
TRBJ2-7 TRBV9 CASSAEGLAGGEQYF
TRBJ1-1 TRBV19 CASKGQAMNTEAFF
TRBJ2-7 TRBV10-3 CAISVILGQDYEQYF
TRBJ1-3 TRBV12-5 CASGRSGESSGNTIYF
TRBJ2-5 TRBV4-1 CASSQGGRGGETQYF
TRBJ2-1 TRBV20-1 CSASPGNEQFF
TRBJ2-1 TRBV10-1 CASSEPGGSYNEQFF
TRBJ1-2 TRBV9 CASSPRNVDGNYGYTF
TRBJ1-5 TRBV6-5 CASSYGWARNQPQHF
TRBJ2-5 TRBV6-5 CASSYSSVQETQYF
TRBJ2-1 TRBV5-1 CASSSQRVVTDEQFF
TRBJ2-3 TRBV13 CASSLVLAGPVTDTQYF
TRBJ1-5 TRBV28 CASSLVRNYHQPQHF